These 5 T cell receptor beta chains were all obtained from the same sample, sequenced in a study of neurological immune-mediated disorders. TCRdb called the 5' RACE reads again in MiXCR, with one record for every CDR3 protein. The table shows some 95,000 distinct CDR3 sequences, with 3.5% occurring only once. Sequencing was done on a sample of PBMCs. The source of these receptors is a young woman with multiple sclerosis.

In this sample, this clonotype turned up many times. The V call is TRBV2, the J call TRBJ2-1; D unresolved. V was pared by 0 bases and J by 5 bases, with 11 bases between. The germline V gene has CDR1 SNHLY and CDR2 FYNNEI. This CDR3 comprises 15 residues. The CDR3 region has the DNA TGTGCCAGCAGTGAAGCGACGACGCCTAACAATGAGCAGTTCTTC. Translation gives CASSEATTPNNEQFF.

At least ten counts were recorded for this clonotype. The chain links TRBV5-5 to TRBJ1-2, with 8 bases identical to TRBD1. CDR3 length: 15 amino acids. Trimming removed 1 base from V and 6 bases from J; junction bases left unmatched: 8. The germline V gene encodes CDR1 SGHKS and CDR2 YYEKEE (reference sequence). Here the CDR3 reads CASSLLGTGDDGYTF. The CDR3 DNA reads TGTGCCAGCAGCTTGTTAGGGACAGGAGACGATGGCTACACCTTC.

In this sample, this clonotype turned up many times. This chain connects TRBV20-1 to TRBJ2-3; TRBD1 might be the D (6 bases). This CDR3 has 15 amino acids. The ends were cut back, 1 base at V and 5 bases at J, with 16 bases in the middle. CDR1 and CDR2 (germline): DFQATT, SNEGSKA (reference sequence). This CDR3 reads CSARGDSRTVDTQYF. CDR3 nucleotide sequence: TGCAGTGCTAGAGGGGATAGCCGGACAGTAGATACGCAGTATTTT.

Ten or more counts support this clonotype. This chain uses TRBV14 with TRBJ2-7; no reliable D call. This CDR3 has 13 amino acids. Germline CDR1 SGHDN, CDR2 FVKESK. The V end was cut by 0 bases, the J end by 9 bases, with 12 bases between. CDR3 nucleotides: TGTGCCAGCAGCCAAGACTCGGTCGGGTGGCAGTACTTC. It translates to CASSQDSVGWQYF.

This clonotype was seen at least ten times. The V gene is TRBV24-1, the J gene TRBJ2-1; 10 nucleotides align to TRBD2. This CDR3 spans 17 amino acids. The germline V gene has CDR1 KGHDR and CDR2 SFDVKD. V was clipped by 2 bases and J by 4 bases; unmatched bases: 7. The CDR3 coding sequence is TGTGCCACCAGTGATTCACTAGCGGGAACGGGGTACAATGAGCAGTTCTTC. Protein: CATSDSLAGTGYNEQFF.